The following is a T cell receptor (beta chain) sequence with its context. Germline values: CDR1 LNHDA, CDR2 SQIVND (reference sequence). The CDR3 covers 13 residues. The data were obtained in a study of monozygotic twins with inflammatory bowel disease. After re-calling the 5' RACE reads, TCRdb lists one entry per CDR3 protein, DNA absent. This listing includes around 220,000 distinct CDR3 sequences. The chain has TRBV19 and TRBJ1-1; TCRdb calls TRBD1, which cannot be checked without DNA. Material for sequencing was blood. This sequence was found in a human donor with ulcerative colitis or Crohn's disease, or a healthy co-twin of an affected twin (not recorded which). The CDR3: CASSSALYTEAFF.